This T cell receptor beta chain was found in a study of CD8+CD57+ T cells in acquired aplastic anemia. The overall study: When averaged, DNA from sorted CD4+ and CD8+ cells came to around 3 ug. General study points: It was found that some 30 CD8+ CDR3 sequences were shared between patients and controls.

Sequencing involved patients with CD8+CD57+ cell expansion previously shown by flow cytometry. Patients, without exception, had severe acquired aplastic anemia. Patients were untreated when blood was sampled. Trimming at V came to 6 bases and at J to 5 bases, leaving 5 bases not matched to a gene. Germline V gene sequence: CDR1 DFQATT, CDR2 SNEGSKA (reference sequence). This CDR3 spans 13 amino acids. Genomic DNA constituted the template upon which TCR beta VDJ and CDR3 profiling was performed. TCRdb re-called the reads through MiXCR, storing one row per CDR3 protein. The table shows 200,000 to 250,000 distinct CDR3 sequences, with more than 55% occurring only once. The table lists this clonotype with a few counts. Its antigen is unidentified.

The rearrangement links TRBV20-1 to TRBJ2-5; 11 nucleotides align to TRBD1. The receptor's source is a human donor with aplastic anemia. Sequencing was carried out using sorted CD4+, CD8+, or CD8+CD57+ T cells (not recorded which) from PBMCs. The CDR3: CSAGTGGGETQYF. The DNA of the CDR3 is TGCAGTGCCGGGACAGGGGGTGGGGAGACCCAGTACTTC.